The 22 T cell receptor beta chains below come from one sample, sequenced in a study of blood T cells in healthy people across ages. A sample-barcoded 5' primer and a J-beta primer mix were used in a second PCR of roughly 7 to 11 cycles. Via MiXCR, TCRdb re-called the 5' RACE reads, giving one row per CDR3 protein. The sample yields some 760,000 distinct CDR3 sequences, roughly 25% seen once. This same sample was also taken into another study, of T cells of mothers and their children.

Sequenced input: blood. The receptors derive from a boy under 18 in good health.

The chain carries TRBV7-8 and TRBJ1-2, with D uncertain. The CDR3 is 15 amino acids. V was shortened by 5 bases and J by 4 bases, with 17 bases between the two germline ends. CDR1 and CDR2 from the germline V gene are SGHVS and FQNEAQ. CDR3 residues: CASSQLTADPYGYTF. CDR3 bases: TGTGCCAGCAGCCAACTGACCGCCGACCCCTATGGCTACACCTTC.

This clonotype was recorded only once. This rearrangement joins TRBV6-5 to TRBJ2-7, with no clear D. V was trimmed by 0 bases and J by 6 bases, leaving 12 bases between them. The CDR3 is 14 residues long. Germline V gene lookup returns CDR1 MNHEY and CDR2 SVGAGI. CDR3: CASSYSPESPEQYF. As DNA, the CDR3 is TGTGCCAGCAGTTACTCCCCGGAATCCCCCGAGCAGTACTTC.

The rearrangement links TRBV6-5 to TRBJ1-5, with D maybe TRBD1 (5 bases). Looked up from germline, CDR1 is MNHEY and CDR2 is SVGAGI. The CDR3 is 15 residues long. V was trimmed by 6 bases and J by 0 bases, leaving 12 bases between them. The CDR3 loop reads CASRTRVYSNQPQHF. As DNA, the CDR3 is TGTGCCAGCAGGACCAGGGTTTATAGCAATCAGCCCCAGCATTTT.

The rearrangement joins TRBV9 to TRBJ2-5; D may be TRBD2 (6 bases). Deletions cut 6 bases from V and 0 bases from J, with 15 bases between. CDR3 length: 15 residues. The germline gives CDR1 SGDLS, CDR2 YYNGEE. DNA of the CDR3: TGTGCCAGCAATACAGCGGGCAACAACCAAGAGACCCAGTACTTC. This codes for CASNTAGNNQETQYF. Filled out from reference TRBV9 and TRBJ2-5, the complete variable domain reads DSGVTQTPKHLITATGQRVTLRCSPRSGDLSVYWYQQSLDQGLQFLIQYYNGEERAKGNILERFSAQQFPDLHSELNLSSLELGDSALYFCASNTAGNNQETQYFGPGTRLLVL.

This clonotype was counted between two and nine times. The CDR3 DNA sequence: TGTGCCACCAGCAGAGACCCCGGACTCCACAATGAGCAGTTCTTC. It yields the protein CATSRDPGLHNEQFF. This sequence joins TRBV15 and TRBJ2-1; TRBD2 is a possible D gene (5 bases). The V gene lost 0 bases and the J gene lost 5 bases, with 11 bases spanning the gap. Germline V gene lookup returns CDR1 LNHNV and CDR2 YYDKDF (reference sequence). CDR3 length equals 15 residues. The full variable domain, rest sourced from reference TRBV15 and TRBJ2-1, is DAMVIQNPRYQVTQFGKPVTLSCSQTLNHNVMYWYQQKSSQAPKLLFHYYDKDFNNEADTPDNFQSRRPNTSFCFLDIRSPGLGDTAMYLCATSRDPGLHNEQFFGPGTRLTVL.

In the case of this clonotype: The junction shows a germline mismatch at one end, possibly a read error. The V gene is TRBV2, the J gene TRBJ2-5; D is unresolved. The better agreement between TRBJ2-7 and the DNA end casts doubt on the J call. The CDR3 loop spans 13 amino acids. CDR1 is SNHLY, CDR2 FYNNEI, per germline. CDR3 in DNA: TGTGCCAGCAGTGGGGCAAGCTCCTGCGAGCAGTACTTC. Residues: CASSGASSCEQYF.

The chain joins TRBV29-1 to TRBJ1-1, with a weak D call TRBD1 (5 bases). Germline CDR1 is SQVTM and CDR2 is ANQGSEA. This CDR3 has 14 amino acids. V was clipped by 6 bases and J by 0 bases, with 14 bases between them. CDR3 loop: CSVKTGLMNTEAFF. The CDR3 coding sequence is TGCAGCGTGAAGACGGGACTCATGAACACTGAAGCTTTCTTT.

The chain links TRBV28 to TRBJ1-2; weak D call: TRBD1 (5 bases). V dropped 4 bases and J dropped 5 bases, with 20 bases sitting between them. Germline V lookup: CDR1 MDHEN, CDR2 SYDVKM. There are 16 residues in the CDR3. This chain's CDR3 is CASSSDGGTARYGYTF. Here the CDR3 DNA reads TGTGCCAGCAGTTCCGATGGGGGGACCGCCCGGTATGGCTACACCTTC.

This clonotype was detected once. A read error may produce the germline difference seen at one junction end. V and J are TRBV27 and TRBJ2-3, with TRBD2 matching 10 bases. The CDR3 covers 15 residues. Germline-derived CDR1 and CDR2 are MNHEY and SMNVEV (reference sequence). DNA for the CDR3: TGTGCCACCAAACCAGCGGGAGGGCCTCCAGATAGGCAGTATTTT. It specifies CATKPAGGPPDRQYF.

This chain links TRBV4-3 with TRBJ2-7; possibly TRBD1 for D (6 bases). Trimming removed 0 bases at V and 3 bases at J, with 9 bases between. The CDR3 is made up of 14 amino acids. Germline CDR1 and CDR2: LGHNA and YSLEER. The CDR3 protein is CASSQDLRGYEQYF. DNA of the CDR3: TGCGCCAGCAGCCAAGATCTCAGGGGCTACGAGCAGTACTTC.

The rearrangement links TRBV7-8 to TRBJ2-1; D is ambiguous. TRBJ2-7 explains the end of the DNA better; the J call may be wrong. This CDR3 region has 15 residues. Germline V lookup: CDR1 SGHVS, CDR2 FQNEAQ. The CDR3 sequence: CASSSVLTTPYEQYF. CDR3 nucleotide sequence: TGTGCCAGCAGCTCTGTTTTGACGACCCCCTACGAGCAGTACTTC.

This clonotype was detected only a few times. At one end the junction does not follow the germline gene, possibly because of a read error. The chain carries TRBV4-3 and TRBJ2-5; D may be TRBD1 or TRBD2 (6 bases each). From germline, CDR1 is LGHNA and CDR2 YSLEER. The length of the CDR3 is 13 residues. The CDR3 DNA reads as TGCGCCAGCAGCCAAAGGGGCGGGGACACATCGTTCTTC. Encoded protein: CASSQRGGDTSFF.

V is TRBV20-1 and J is TRBJ1-1; D unresolved. V was cut by 6 bases and J by 11 bases, with 13 bases left in between. The length of the CDR3 is 10 residues. Germline V CDR1 and CDR2: DFQATT, SNEGSKA (reference sequence). CDR3 residues: CSAEDNEAFF. For the CDR3, the DNA is TGCAGTGCCGAGGATAATGAGGCTTTCTTT.

This clonotype was seen a few times. The chain combines TRBV15 with TRBJ2-5; 10 bases align to TRBD2. V lost 6 bases to trimming and J lost 3 bases; unmatched junction nucleotides: 7. Germline loops: CDR1 LNHNV, CDR2 YYDKDF (reference sequence). The CDR3 loop spans 15 amino acids. CDR3 amino acids: CATSRAAGGEETQYF. CDR3 DNA sequence: TGTGCCACCAGTCGGGCAGCGGGGGGGGAAGAGACCCAGTACTTC. Looking up the rest from reference TRBV15 and TRBJ2-5 gives the full variable domain: DAMVIQNPRYQVTQFGKPVTLSCSQTLNHNVMYWYQQKSSQAPKLLFHYYDKDFNNEADTPDNFQSRRPNTSFCFLDIRSPGLGDTAMYLCATSRAAGGEETQYFGPGTRLLVL.

This clonotype was observed a handful of times. The genes are TRBV3-1 and TRBJ1-5; no clear D gene. Trimming took 0 bases from V and 0 from J, leaving 6 bases between them. Germline V gene data show CDR1 as LGHDT and CDR2 as YNNKEL (reference sequence). The CDR3 length is 15 residues. CDR3 amino acids: CASSQDAYSNQPQHF. CDR3 nucleotide sequence: TGTGCCAGCAGCCAAGACGCATATAGCAATCAGCCCCAGCATTTT.

The chain recombines TRBV7-2 with TRBJ2-5; 7 bases agree with TRBD1. The last part of the DNA fits TRBJ2-7 better; the J call may be wrong. The CDR3 contains 15 residues. The germline V gene has CDR1 SGHTA and CDR2 FQGNSA. The CDR3 loop reads CASSLSAGTVYEQYF. For the CDR3, the DNA is TGTGCCAGCAGCTTATCGGCTGGGACAGTCTACGAGCAGTACTTC.

J is TRBJ1-2 and V is TRBV30; 8 bases are a match to TRBD1. The CDR3 runs to 15 residues. V gave up 4 bases and J gave up 0 bases; unmatched junction bases: 7. Germline CDR1 is GTSNPN and CDR2 is SVGIG (reference sequence). CDR3 in amino acids: CAWNPGQAPNYGYTF. The CDR3 DNA is TGTGCCTGGAACCCGGGACAGGCGCCTAACTATGGCTACACCTTC.

This clonotype was detected a few times. It is unclear where the CDR3 begins or ends on the DNA, so no DNA is shown, and the CDR3 is as TCRdb lists it. The V and J genes are TRBV6-5 and TRBJ1-5; TRBD1 is the table's D call and was not checked against the DNA. The CDR3 is 19 residues long, counting both termini. CDR1 MNHEY and CDR2 SVGAGI come from the germline V gene. Here the CDR3 reads CASSWGAGGIFLRNQPQHF.

V usage is TRBV25-1 and J usage is TRBJ2-3; D remains unclear. The germline V gene has CDR1 MGHDK and CDR2 SYGVNS. The germline V and J ends were trimmed by 2 bases and 4 bases, with 4 bases remaining between them. The CDR3 runs 12 residues. The chain's CDR3 is CASSEGPDTQYF. As DNA, the CDR3 is TGTGCCAGCAGTGAAGGACCAGATACGCAGTATTTT.

In this sample, this clonotype turned up a few times. V is TRBV12-3 or TRBV12-4 and J is TRBJ1-3; a weak D match, TRBD1 (5 bases). This CDR3 is 14 amino acids long. Trimming removed 6 bases from V and 3 bases from J, with 12 bases in between. CDR3 DNA sequence: TGTGCCAGCAGCGACGGGACCCTTGGAAACACCATATATTTT. Translation: CASSDGTLGNTIYF.

Worth noting for this clonotype: Compared with germline, one end of the junction differs, possibly owing to a read error. V usage is TRBV12-3 or TRBV12-4 and J usage is TRBJ2-3; D is perhaps TRBD1 (6 bases). The CDR3 consists of 15 residues. CDR3 nucleotides: TGTGCCAGCAGTTTGGAAGTGGGGGCCACAGATACACAGTATTTT. Translating it yields CASSLEVGATDTQYF.

The V call is TRBV29-1, the J call TRBJ2-1; 8 nucleotides line up with TRBD1. The J call may be incorrect, as the DNA end agrees better with TRBJ2-7. CDR3 size: 12 residues. Germline V gene lookup returns CDR1 SQVTM and CDR2 ANQGSEA. CDR3 sequence (DNA): TGCAGCGGGAAGACAGGGGCCTACGAGCAGTACTTC. Its protein is CSGKTGAYEQYF.